Below, 19 T cell receptor beta chains from the same sample are listed, as sequenced in a study of blood T cells in healthy people across ages. A second roughly 7 to 11 cycle PCR used barcoded and J-beta primers. TCRdb itself ran the 5' RACE reads through MiXCR, one entry per CDR3 protein. The repertoire holds fewer than 900,000 distinct CDR3 sequences, with roughly 49% as singletons. Specimen: blood. The receptors derive from a woman in her sixties in good health.

V and J are TRBV27 and TRBJ2-7; D unclear. V was trimmed by 7 bases and J by 3 bases, leaving 13 bases between them. Per germline, CDR1 MNHEY and CDR2 SMNVEV (reference sequence). The length of the CDR3 is 13 residues. The CDR3 spells CASMTRDNYEQYF. CDR3 DNA: TGTGCCAGCATGACACGAGATAACTACGAGCAGTACTTC.

CDR3 protein: CASSQDRGTGEKFF. CDR3 DNA: TGTGCCAGCAGCCAAGATCGGGGAACAGGGGAAAAGTTCTTC. The J gene is TRBJ2-1, the V gene TRBV14; TRBD1 matches at 7 bases. Germline-derived CDR1 and CDR2 are SGHDN and FVKESK. V lost 0 bases and J lost 14; bases outside the gene matches: 10. This CDR3 spans 14 amino acids.

This clonotype has just a few counts. The rearrangement joins TRBV25-1 to TRBJ2-3; 7 bases are shared with TRBD2. CDR1 and CDR2 (germline): MGHDK, SYGVNS. V gave up 1 base and J gave up 4 bases; unmatched junction bases: 5. The CDR3 has 15 residues. The CDR3 bases are TGTGCCAGCAGTGAATCATCACGGGAGGCAGATACGCAGTATTTT. As protein: CASSESSREADTQYF.

The chain recombines TRBV7-9 with TRBJ1-2, with a weak D call TRBD1 (5 bases). CDR3 length equals 13 residues. CDR1 is SEHNR, CDR2 FQNEAQ, per germline (reference sequence). V was shortened by 5 bases and J by 4 bases, with 11 bases between the two germline ends. CDR3 residues: CASSLSGPYGYTF. In DNA, the CDR3 is TGTGCCAGCAGCCTTTCGGGGCCCTATGGCTACACCTTC.

This chain connects TRBV5-1 to TRBJ2-4; D possibly corresponds to TRBD1 (6 bases). The J call may be mistaken, given a closer DNA end match to TRBJ2-7. This CDR3 comprises 15 residues. Germline CDR1 and CDR2: SGHRS and YFSETQ. The DNA of the CDR3 is TGCGCCAGCAGCTTGAGCCTAGCAGGGGTGAACGAGCAGTACTTC. Protein: CASSLSLAGVNEQYF.

The chain employs TRBV29-1 and TRBJ2-3; D ambiguous. V lost 6 bases and J lost 2, with 9 bases in between. The CDR3 extends over 12 amino acids. Per germline, CDR1 SQVTM and CDR2 ANQGSEA. The CDR3 nucleotides are TGCAGCGTCTTACGGAACACAGATACGCAGTATTTT. This encodes CSVLRNTDTQYF.

The rearrangement joins TRBV14 to TRBJ2-7; 9 nucleotides agree with TRBD1. Germline CDR1 and CDR2: SGHDN and FVKESK. The CDR3 spans 13 residues. Trimming at V came to 4 bases and at J to 5 bases, leaving 3 bases not matched to a gene. The CDR3 DNA reads TGTGCCAGCAGCCTCGGGACAGGGCACGAGCAGTACTTC. This translates into CASSLGTGHEQYF.

This clonotype was observed a few times. The chain combines TRBV20-1 with TRBJ2-1; D unclear. Germline V gene lookup returns CDR1 DFQATT and CDR2 SNEGSKA (reference sequence). V lost 7 bases to trimming and J lost 9 bases, with 13 bases between them. This CDR3 contains 11 residues. The CDR3 DNA reads TGCAGTGTGTCCGTGAGTTGTGAGCAGTTCTTC. It encodes CSVSVSCEQFF.

This clonotype was observed a few times. The junction differs from germline at one of its ends, possibly a read error. The gene calls are TRBV6-5 and TRBJ2-7; 8 bases map to TRBD1. CDR1 and CDR2 from the germline V gene are MNHEY and SVGAGI. The CDR3 is 14 residues long. The DNA for the CDR3 is TGTGCCAGCAGGGGGACAGGTTGGTCCTCCGAGCAGTACTTC. Amino acid sequence: CASRGTGWSSEQYF.

This clonotype is a singleton in its sample. The genes are TRBV29-1 and TRBJ2-1, with TRBD2 matching 7 bases. The CDR3 consists of 13 residues. Germline assignment: CDR1 SQVTM and CDR2 ANQGSEA. V shed 0 bases, J shed 8 bases, and the junction held 4 bases outside the gene matches. The CDR3 DNA follows: TGCAGCGTTGAAGACGGGGGGAGAGATGAGCAGTTCTTC. It encodes CSVEDGGRDEQFF.

This clonotype appeared many times. This chain uses TRBV7-3 with TRBJ2-3; the D is unclear. With 5 bases removed from V and 6 bases from J, the gap between germline ends came to 12 bases. Germline V CDR1 and CDR2: SGHTA, FQGTGA. This CDR3 has 13 residues. The CDR3: CASSNPGLDTQYF. The CDR3 DNA follows: TGTGCCAGCAGCAACCCCGGGCTGGATACGCAGTATTTT.

This clonotype was observed once. CDR3 bases: TGTGCCAGCAGTTACCCAACAGGGGGCGCGGAGACCCAGTACTTC. Translating gives CASSYPTGGAETQYF. The chain has TRBV6-6 and TRBJ2-5; 9 positions match TRBD1. J lost 5 bases, V lost 2 bases, and 6 bases had no gene match. The CDR3 length is 15 residues. Germline V CDR1 and CDR2: MNHNY, SVGAGI (reference sequence).

This clonotype was observed once. The chain has TRBV2 and TRBJ2-2; D might be TRBD2 (6 bases). Germline CDR1 SNHLY, CDR2 FYNNEI. The CDR3 spans 14 residues. With 8 bases removed from V and 3 bases from J, the gap between germline ends came to 13 bases. CDR3 region: CASQLGGDTGELFF. CDR3 bases: TGTGCCAGCCAGCTTGGCGGGGACACCGGGGAGCTGTTTTTT. The full variable domain, rest sourced from reference TRBV2 and TRBJ2-2, is EPEVTQTPSHQVTQMGQEVILRCVPISNHLYFYWYRQILGQKVEFLVSFYNNEISEKSEIFDDQFSVERPDGSNFTLKIRSTKLEDSAMYFCASQLGGDTGELFFGEGSRLTVL.

V usage is TRBV9 and J usage is TRBJ1-1; no clear D. CDR3 size: 14 residues. V lost 0 bases to trimming and J lost 4 bases, with 10 bases between them. Germline V gene lookup returns CDR1 SGDLS and CDR2 YYNGEE. CDR3: CASSVATRSTEAFF. CDR3 nucleotides: TGTGCCAGCAGCGTAGCGACCAGGAGCACTGAAGCTTTCTTT.

This rearrangement joins TRBV15 to TRBJ2-7; 9 bases line up with TRBD2. This CDR3 has 14 residues. Trimming took 5 bases from V and 0 from J; bases not matched to a gene: 2. CDR1 and CDR2 (germline): LNHNV, YYDKDF (reference sequence). CDR3: CATSAGGPSYEQYF. As DNA, the CDR3 is TGTGCCACCAGCGCGGGAGGGCCCTCCTACGAGCAGTACTTC.

This clonotype has just a few counts. The V call is TRBV28, the J call TRBJ2-7; the D call may be TRBD1 or TRBD2 (5 bases each). CDR3 length: 15 amino acids. Between the trimmed V and J ends, which lost 6 bases and 2 bases, there was a span of 17 bases. Germline values: CDR1 MDHEN, CDR2 SYDVKM. CDR3 in DNA: TGTGCCAGCAGGACCAGAGTAGGGGAGACCTACGAGCAGTACTTC. Protein: CASRTRVGETYEQYF.

The chain recombines TRBV9 with TRBJ2-1; TRBD2 matches 10 bases. The germline CDR1 and CDR2 sequences are SGDLS and YYNGEE. The CDR3 contains 17 residues. V was clipped by 0 bases and J by 6 bases; unmatched bases: 9. Here the CDR3 DNA reads TGTGCCAGCAGCGTAGCTAGCGGGAGTTTGGGGGGCAATGAGCAGTTCTTC. It is translated as CASSVASGSLGGNEQFF.

V is TRBV29-1 and J is TRBJ2-5; the match to TRBD2 covers 8 bases. After removal of 5 bases from V and 5 bases from J, the junction contained 10 bases not matched to a gene. This CDR3 comprises 14 residues. The germline gives CDR1 SQVTM, CDR2 ANQGSEA. This CDR3 is CSVIPGSGGETQYF. The CDR3, as DNA: TGCAGCGTTATCCCAGGGTCGGGAGGGGAGACCCAGTACTTC.

The V and J genes are TRBV6-2 or TRBV6-3 and TRBJ1-2; D gene uncertain. Trimming shortened V by 6 bases and J by 3 bases, and 14 bases separated the two germline ends. The CDR3 contains 14 residues. In germline, CDR1 is MNHEY, CDR2 SVGEGT. Here the CDR3 DNA reads TGTGCCAGCAGGTCGACTGCGACTTACTATGGCTACACCTTC. Translating gives CASRSTATYYGYTF.